Following are 13 T cell receptor beta chains from one sample sequenced in a study of cytomegalovirus exposure and HLA in healthy donors. The PCR contained 60 Vbeta and 13 Jbeta primers. The assay was immunoSEQ multiplex PCR, and TCRdb's table has in-frame clones only and misses some. The sample holds fewer than 200,000 clones, roughly 70% seen once. Sequences were obtained from PBMCs. These receptors originate from a girl aged 10 to 17 in good health and CMV-seronegative.

The chain combines TRBV15 with TRBJ2-1; the D gene is possibly TRBD2 (7 bases). V was shortened by 3 bases and J by 6 bases, with 9 bases between the two germline ends. The CDR3 is made up of 13 amino acids. Germline V gene lookup returns CDR1 LNHNV and CDR2 YYDKDF (reference sequence). The CDR3 loop is CATSRGGANEQFF. As DNA, the CDR3 is TGTGCCACCAGCAGGGGGGGGGCCAATGAGCAGTTCTTC. The full variable domain, with the rest looked up from reference TRBV15 and TRBJ2-1, is DAMVIQNPRYQVTQFGKPVTLSCSQTLNHNVMYWYQQKSSQAPKLLFHYYDKDFNNEADTPDNFQSRRPNTSFCFLDIRSPGLGDTAMYLCATSRGGANEQFFGPGTRLTVL.

V gene TRBV4-1 combines with J gene TRBJ2-1; TRBD2 agrees at 8 bases. The germline gives CDR1 MGHRA, CDR2 YSYEKL. The CDR3 spans 16 residues. With V trimmed by 1 base and J by 3 bases, 5 bases remained unmatched. CDR3 protein: CASSQGAAGGYNEQFF. CDR3 in DNA: TGCGCCAGCAGCCAAGGGGCCGCGGGGGGCTACAATGAGCAGTTCTTC.

V usage is TRBV19 and J usage is TRBJ1-1; D may be TRBD1 (6 bases). The CDR3 runs 15 residues. Trimming took 7 bases from V and 2 from J, leaving 17 bases between them. Germline V gives CDR1 LNHDA, CDR2 SQIVND (reference sequence). This CDR3 is CASMGFRGTNTEAFF. The CDR3 coding sequence is TGTGCCAGTATGGGGTTCAGGGGAACTAACACTGAAGCTTTCTTT.

The CDR3 is CASSASGLVGSGTQYF. CDR3 nucleotide sequence: TGTGCCAGCTCCGCCTCTGGACTAGTGGGATCCGGTACGCAGTATTTT. The genes are TRBV25-1 and TRBJ2-3, with 7 bases lining up with TRBD2. Germline V gene lookup returns CDR1 MGHDK and CDR2 SYGVNS. J lost 8 bases, V lost 8 bases, and 19 bases had no gene match. The CDR3 is 16 residues long.

The chain carries TRBV27 and TRBJ1-5; a possible D gene is TRBD1 (6 bases). The CDR3 spans 17 residues. The V end lost 4 bases, the J end lost 3 bases, and 19 bases lay between the germline ends. The germline gives CDR1 MNHEY, CDR2 SMNVEV (reference sequence). CDR3 DNA: TGTGCCAGCAGTTGCCGGGGCAAACAGGGAGACAATCAGCCCCAGCATTTT. Its protein product is CASSCRGKQGDNQPQHF.

This chain uses TRBV19 with TRBJ2-1; 10 bases agree with TRBD1. CDR3 length: 13 residues. Germline CDR1 and CDR2: LNHDA and SQIVND (reference sequence). V gave up 5 bases and J gave up 7 bases; unmatched junction bases: 2. The CDR3 DNA is TGTGCCAGTAGTTTGGACAGGGGGAATGAGCAGTTCTTC. Translated: CASSLDRGNEQFF.

This clone was observed a handful of times. Written as DNA, the CDR3 is TGTGCCAGCAGTGACACCGGGACAGGGAACACTGAAGCTTTCTTT. Its protein product is CASSDTGTGNTEAFF. The rearrangement uses TRBV25-1 and TRBJ1-1, with 8 bases matching TRBD1. The V segment lost 3 bases and the J segment 1 base; nucleotides outside the gene matches: 4. Per the germline V gene, CDR1 is MGHDK and CDR2 is SYGVNS. This CDR3 is 15 amino acids long.

The chain links TRBV11-2 to TRBJ2-7; the match to TRBD2 covers 10 bases. Germline CDR1 is SGHAT and CDR2 is FQNNGV. V dropped 7 bases and J dropped 2; count of bases not matched to a gene: 11. The CDR3 has 16 amino acids. This chain's CDR3 is CASTVAGSGGTYEQYF. The DNA of the CDR3 is TGTGCCAGCACTGTAGCAGGTAGCGGGGGGACCTACGAGCAGTACTTC.

This chain joins TRBV6-6 and TRBJ2-7; D perhaps matches TRBD2 (5 bases). The germline V gene has CDR1 MNHNY and CDR2 SVGAGI (reference sequence). Trimming pared 2 bases from V and 2 bases from J, leaving 16 bases between. The CDR3 has 16 residues. This chain's CDR3 is CASSYPTGDGPYEQYF. The CDR3 coding sequence is TGTGCCAGCAGTTACCCCACCGGGGATGGACCCTACGAGCAGTACTTC.

The chain recombines TRBV19 with TRBJ1-5; D not resolved. This CDR3 is 12 amino acids long. The V and J ends lost 3 bases and 7 bases respectively, with 7 bases between them. CDR1 and CDR2 from the germline V gene are LNHDA and SQIVND (reference sequence). CDR3 residues: CASSIGEQPQHF. DNA for the CDR3: TGTGCCAGTAGTATTGGGGAGCAGCCCCAGCATTTT.

The V call is TRBV6-5, the J call TRBJ2-1; TRBD2 is a possible D gene (5 bases). V was cut by 3 bases and J by 14 bases, with 17 bases left in between. CDR3 length: 13 amino acids. Germline CDR1 is MNHEY and CDR2 is SVGAGI. In DNA, the CDR3 is TGTGCCAGCAGTTATTGGGGTGAGGGCCAGGAGTTCTTC. Its protein is CASSYWGEGQEFF.

This chain uses TRBV7-9 with TRBJ2-2; 9 bases agree with TRBD2. V shed 8 bases and J 2 bases; nucleotides not matched to a gene: 3. Germline lookup yields CDR1 SEHNR and CDR2 FQNEAQ (reference sequence). This CDR3 comprises 14 residues. The DNA for the CDR3 is TGTGCCAGCGGCGGGAGGGGTAACACCGGGGAGCTGTTTTTT. As protein: CASGGRGNTGELFF.

The chain combines TRBV27 with TRBJ1-2, with 7 bases identical to TRBD1. The CDR3 length is 13 residues. Germline CDR1 is MNHEY and CDR2 is SMNVEV (reference sequence). After removal of 0 bases from V and 8 bases from J, the junction contained 3 bases not matched to a gene. This CDR3 is CASSLSGTVGYTF. In DNA, the CDR3 is TGTGCCAGCAGTTTATCGGGGACAGTCGGCTACACCTTC.